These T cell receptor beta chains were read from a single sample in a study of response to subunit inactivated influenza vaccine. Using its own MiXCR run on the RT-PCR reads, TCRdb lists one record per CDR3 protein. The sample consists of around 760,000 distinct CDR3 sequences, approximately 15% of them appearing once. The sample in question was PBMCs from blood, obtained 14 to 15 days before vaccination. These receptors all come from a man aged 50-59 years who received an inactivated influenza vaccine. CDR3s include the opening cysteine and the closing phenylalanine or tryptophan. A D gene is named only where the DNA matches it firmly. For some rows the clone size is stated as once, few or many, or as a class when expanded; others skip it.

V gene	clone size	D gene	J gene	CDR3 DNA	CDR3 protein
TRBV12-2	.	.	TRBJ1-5	TGTGCAAGTCGCTTAGTATCAGGGGATAGCAATCAGCCCCAGCATTTT	CASRLVSGDSNQPQHF
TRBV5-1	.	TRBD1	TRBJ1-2	TGCGCCAGCAGCATCGACAGGGACGGTGGCTACACCTTC	CASSIDRDGGYTF
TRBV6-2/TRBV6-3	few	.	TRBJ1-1	TGTGCCAGCAGTTACCCCCGGAAGGGCGGCACTGAAGCTTTCTTT	CASSYPRKGGTEAFF
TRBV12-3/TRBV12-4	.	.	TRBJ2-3	TGTGCCAGCAGCCTGATTGGGAAAAAGGTTGCAGATACGCAGTATTTT	CASSLIGKKVADTQYF
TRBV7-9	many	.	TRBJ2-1	TGTGCCAGCAGCTTTGGTAGCTGGAGTGAGCAGTTCTTC	CASSFGSWSEQFF
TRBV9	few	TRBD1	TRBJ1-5	TGTGCCAGCAGCGATGGGACAGGGAATCAGCCCCAGCATTTT	CASSDGTGNQPQHF
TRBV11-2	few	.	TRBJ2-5	TGTGCCAGCAGCTTAGGTTCGCGGGTCTTCCAAGAGACCCAGTACTTC	CASSLGSRVFQETQYF
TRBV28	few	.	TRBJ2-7	TGTGCCAGCAGGTCTTCCCCCCGCTTTGAGCAGTACTTC	CASRSSPRFEQYF
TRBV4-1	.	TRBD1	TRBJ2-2	TGCGCCAGCAGCCAATATGGACAGGGGGGGGCCGGGGAGCTGTTTTTT	CASSQYGQGGAGELFF
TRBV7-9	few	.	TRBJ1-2	TGTGCCAGCAGCTCGGGACGATCGGACTATGGCTACACCTTC	CASSSGRSDYGYTF
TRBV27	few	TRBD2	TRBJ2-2	TGTGCCAGCAGTCTTATAGCGGGGCCGGGCACCGGGGAGCTGTTTTTT	CASSLIAGPGTGELFF
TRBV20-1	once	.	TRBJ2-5	TGCAGTGCTAACAGACAGCGCCAAGAGACCCAGTACTTC	CSANRQRQETQYF
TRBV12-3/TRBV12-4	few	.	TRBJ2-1	TGTGTCAGCAGCCCGGACCGCTATGGTGAGCAGTTCTTC	CVSSPDRYGEQFF
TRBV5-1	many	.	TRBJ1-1	TGCGCCAGCAGCTTGCTTGTCGCTGTAGAAGCTTTCTTT	CASSLLVAVEAFF
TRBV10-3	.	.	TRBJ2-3	TGTGCCATCACTGGGACCCCGACTAGCACAGATACGCAGTATTTT	CAITGTPTSTDTQYF
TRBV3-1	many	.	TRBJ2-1	TGTGCCAGCAGCCAAGACACAGAGCCCTACAATGAGCAGTTCTTC	CASSQDTEPYNEQFF
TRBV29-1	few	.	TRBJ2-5	TGCAGCGTTGAATCCAGGTTAGAAGAGACCCAGTACTTC	CSVESRLEETQYF
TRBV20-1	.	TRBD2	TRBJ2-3	TGCAGTGCTAGTTTTCGGGAGGGCCAAGATACGCAGTATTTT	CSASFREGQDTQYF
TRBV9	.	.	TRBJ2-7	TGTGCCAGCAGCACCCCACCGCACTCCTACGAGCAGTACTTC	CASSTPPHSYEQYF
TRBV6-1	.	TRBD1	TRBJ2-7	TGTGCCAGCACTCCCTCCACCACAGGGGGCTACTACGAGCAGTACTTC	CASTPSTTGGYYEQYF
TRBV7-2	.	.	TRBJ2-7	TGTGCCAGCAGCGCCGAAGGCGGAACCTACGAGCAGTACTTC	CASSAEGGTYEQYF
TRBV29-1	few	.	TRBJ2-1	TGCAGCGTTGATCTCATAGACCGGGGTGAGCAGTTCTTC	CSVDLIDRGEQFF
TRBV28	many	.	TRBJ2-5	TGTGCCAGCAGTTCCTTCGACAGGACAGAGACCCAGTACTTC	CASSSFDRTETQYF
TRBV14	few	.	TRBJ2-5	TGTGCCAGCAGTCGAGGGGCATGGTACCAAGAGACCCAGTACTTC	CASSRGAWYQETQYF
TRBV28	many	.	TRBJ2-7	TGTGCCACTTACAGGGTCGGGTACGAGCAGTACTTC	CATYRVGYEQYF
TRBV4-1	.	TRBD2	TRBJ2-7	TGCGCCAGCAGCCAAGATCATTTAGCTCCGGTCAGACCTAGCGGAAATCCCTACGAGCAGTACTTC	CASSQDHLAPVRPSGNPYEQYF
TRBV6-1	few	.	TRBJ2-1	TGTGCCAGCAGCCTGCTTTGGGGCGGGACCTACAATGAGCAGTTCTTC	CASSLLWGGTYNEQFF
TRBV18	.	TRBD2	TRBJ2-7	TGTGCCAGCTCTCCGTTAGCGGGCGAGCAGTACTTC	CASSPLAGEQYF
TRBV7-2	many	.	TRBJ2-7	TGTGCCAGCAGCTTGGACCTCTACGAGCAGTACTTC	CASSLDLYEQYF
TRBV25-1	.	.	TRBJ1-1	TGTGCCAGCAGGCGGAGTCGGGGGAACACTGAAGCTTTCTTT	CASRRSRGNTEAFF
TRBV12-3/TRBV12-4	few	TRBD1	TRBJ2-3	TGTGCCAGCAGTTCACCGTTAGGACAGGTATCCAGCACAGATACGCAGTATTTT	CASSSPLGQVSSTDTQYF
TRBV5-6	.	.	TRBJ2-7	TGTGCCAGCAGTCGAGGGGGTCCGGACGAGCAGTACTTC	CASSRGGPDEQYF
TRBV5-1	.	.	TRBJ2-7	TGCGCCAGCAGCGGAACAGGGTGGAGCTCCTACGAGCAGTACTTC	CASSGTGWSSYEQYF
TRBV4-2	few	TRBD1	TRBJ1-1	TGTGCCAGCAGCCAAGAGAGGACAGACAGGGTTCAGATAAACACTGAAGCTTTCTTT	CASSQERTDRVQINTEAFF
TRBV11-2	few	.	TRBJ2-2	TGTGCCAGCAGCCGGGGTATGAACACCGGGGAGCTGTTTTTT	CASSRGMNTGELFF
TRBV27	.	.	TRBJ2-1	TGTGCCAGCAGGGACCGGGACTTGGAGTTCTTC	CASRDRDLEFF
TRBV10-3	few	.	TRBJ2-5	TGTGCCATCAAAGACCAGGGGTCTCGTGAGACCCAGTACTTC	CAIKDQGSRETQYF
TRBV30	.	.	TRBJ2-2	TGTGCCTGGAGCGCCATGGGTACCGGGGAGCTGTTTTTT	CAWSAMGTGELFF
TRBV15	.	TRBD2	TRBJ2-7	TGTGCCACCAGCAGAGGACTAGCGGGAGCCGAATACGAGCAGTACTTC	CATSRGLAGAEYEQYF
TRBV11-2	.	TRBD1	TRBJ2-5	TGTGCCAGCAAGGACAGGGCGATCCAAGAGACCCAGTACTTC	CASKDRAIQETQYF
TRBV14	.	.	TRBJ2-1	TGTGCCAGCAGCCACTTACCGGGATTGGGCTACAATGAGCAGTTCTTC	CASSHLPGLGYNEQFF
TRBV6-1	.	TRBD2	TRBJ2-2	TGTGCCAGCACCCTTCTGGGCGGGGGGGCCCCCGGGGAGCTGTTTTTT	CASTLLGGGAPGELFF
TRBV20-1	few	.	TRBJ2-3	TGCAGTGCCCCCGCGTACACAGATACGCAGTATTTT	CSAPAYTDTQYF
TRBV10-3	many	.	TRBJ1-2	TGTGCCATCAGTGATAACGAAGGAGGCTACACCTTC	CAISDNEGGYTF
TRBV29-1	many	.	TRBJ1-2	TGCAGCGCCTGGACGGATATCGGCTACACCTTC	CSAWTDIGYTF
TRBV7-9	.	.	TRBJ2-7	TGTGCCAGCAGCGGAGCCATGGGAGACCTGACTTCCTACGAGCAGTACTTC	CASSGAMGDLTSYEQYF